The following is a TCR beta chain sequence with its context. Antigen: not known. The source of the sample is a study of CD8+ T cells in alopecia areata. Study-level results: Mouse data revealed clearer TCR sharing than patient data did, a gap possibly tied to HLA.

CDR1 is MDHEN and CDR2 is SYDVKM in the germline V gene. The CDR3 runs to 15 residues. Trimming cost V 5 bases and J 12 bases; bases outside gene matches: 9. Sorting of CD4+ and CD8+ T cells was performed on PBMCs. Reverse transcribed after extraction, RNA yielded cDNA as the sequencing template. Assay used: immunoSEQ multiplex PCR; TCRdb lists only in-frame clones, some missing. This table holds 200,000 to 250,000 clones, roughly 50% found once. The sequencing input was CD8+ T cells sorted from blood. The rearrangement uses TRBV28 and TRBJ2-1; 14 positions match TRBD2. This clonotype was obtained from a human donor in good health. CDR3 sequence (DNA): TGTGCCAGCAGTCCAGAAGGACTAGCGGGGGGTGGGCAGTTCTTC. Amino acids: CASSPEGLAGGGQFF.